This T cell receptor (beta chain) was identified during a study of cytomegalovirus exposure and HLA in healthy donors. This CDR3 comprises 16 residues. Losses at the gene ends were 5 bases for V and 4 bases for J; bases not matched to a gene: 9. Germline lookup yields CDR1 SGHTA and CDR2 FQGNSA. 13 Jbeta primers and 60 Vbeta primers were used for the PCR. The table came from immunoSEQ multiplex PCR; TCRdb's copy has only in-frame clones and leaves some out. The table for this sample gives 150,000 to 200,000 clones. V usage is TRBV7-2 and J usage is TRBJ2-1; 9 positions agree with TRBD2. The sample was PBMCs. The sequence came from an older woman in good health and CMV-seronegative. CDR3: CASSPAGGPRYNEQFF. The CDR3 nucleotides read TGTGCCAGCAGCCCCGCGGGAGGGCCGCGATACAATGAGCAGTTCTTC.